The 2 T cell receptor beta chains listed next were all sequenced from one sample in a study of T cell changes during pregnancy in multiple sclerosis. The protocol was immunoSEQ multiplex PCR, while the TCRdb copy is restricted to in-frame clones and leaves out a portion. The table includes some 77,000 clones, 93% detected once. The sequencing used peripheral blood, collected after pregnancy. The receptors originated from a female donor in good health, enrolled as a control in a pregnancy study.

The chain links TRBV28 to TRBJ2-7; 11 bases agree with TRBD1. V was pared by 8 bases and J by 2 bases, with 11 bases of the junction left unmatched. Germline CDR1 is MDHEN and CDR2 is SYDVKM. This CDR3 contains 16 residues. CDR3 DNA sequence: TGTGCCAGCCACTCCCCCGCGGGACAGGGGGCCTACGAGCAGTACTTC. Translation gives CASHSPAGQGAYEQYF.

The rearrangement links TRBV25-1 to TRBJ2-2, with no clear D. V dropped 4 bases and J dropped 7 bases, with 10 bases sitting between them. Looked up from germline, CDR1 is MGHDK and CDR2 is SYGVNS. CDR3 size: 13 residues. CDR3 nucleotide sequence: TGTGCCAGCAGTGGGTGGCAAGACGGGGAGCTGTTTTTT. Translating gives CASSGWQDGELFF.